The 14 T cell receptor beta chains below come from one sample, sequenced in a study of regulatory T cells in long-lasting Graves disease. Time point here: newly diagnosed GD, antithyroid drugs for less than 3 months. Making the TCR library involved RNA that had been extracted from PBMCs. Relying on iRepertoire HTBI primers and Arm-PCR of CDR3 regions, the team built TCR beta libraries. Via MiXCR, TCRdb re-called the multiplex PCR reads, giving one row per CDR3 protein. Among around 400,000 distinct CDR3 sequences, approximately 15% were seen once, and the ten largest hold about 8.3%. These sequences were also reported in another study, on T cells in Graves' hyperthyroidism and ophthalmopathy.

Sequenced material: peripheral blood mononuclear cells (PBMCs), taken at new diagnosis, from a patient treated with antithyroid drugs. These receptors originate from a woman aged 40-49 years with Graves disease.

Ten or more counts support this clonotype. This rearrangement joins TRBV7-9 to TRBJ2-1; TRBD2 aligns across 7 bases. The CDR3 covers 16 residues. The V segment lost 1 base and the J segment 1 base; nucleotides outside the gene matches: 4. CDR1 and CDR2 from the germline V gene are SEHNR and FQNEAQ (reference sequence). The CDR3 sequence: CASSLVAGESYNEQFF. CDR3 sequence (DNA): TGTGCCAGCAGCTTAGTGGCGGGAGAATCCTACAATGAGCAGTTCTTC.

This clonotype has more than one count but fewer than ten. The chain is built from TRBV7-9 and TRBJ2-1; 11 positions agree with TRBD2. The V gene's germline CDR1 is SEHNR and CDR2 FQNEAQ (reference sequence). The CDR3 contains 16 residues. Trimming took 5 bases from V and 9 from J; bases not matched to a gene: 12. Here the CDR3 DNA reads TGTGCCAGCAGCCCACCCGGGGGACTAGCGGTGTTTGAGCAGTTCTTC. This codes for CASSPPGGLAVFEQFF.

There are many counts of this clonotype. This chain connects TRBV6-1 to TRBJ1-4; weak D call: TRBD1 (6 bases). Between the trimmed V and J ends, which lost 3 bases and 0 bases, there was a span of 8 bases. The CDR3 consists of 15 residues. CDR1 and CDR2 from the germline V gene are MNHNS and SASEGT. CDR3 DNA sequence: TGTGCCAGCAGTGAGGGGACATCAACTAATGAAAAACTGTTTTTT. Residues: CASSEGTSTNEKLFF.

The rearrangement uses TRBV12-3 or TRBV12-4 and TRBJ2-1; TRBD2 matches at 8 bases. The trim removed 1 base at V and 11 bases at J, leaving 7 bases unmatched. The length of the CDR3 is 14 residues. CDR3 DNA sequence: TGTGCCAGCAGTTTAGTTGGTAGCGGGGCCCAGCAGTTCTTC. Translation: CASSLVGSGAQQFF.

This clonotype was counted at least ten times. The chain employs TRBV6-1 and TRBJ1-1; D call uncertain. The CDR3 covers 10 residues. Germline V gene lookup returns CDR1 MNHNS and CDR2 SASEGT. Trimming removed 7 bases at V and 7 bases at J, with 7 bases between. CDR3 sequence reads: CASISVEAFF. The CDR3 coding sequence is TGTGCCAGCATCTCAGTTGAAGCTTTCTTT.

Only one count was recorded for this clonotype. A read error may be the cause here, since a much bigger clone is one base away. It is likely a read error, because the conserved phenylalanine at the end of the CDR3 is missing. The chain links TRBV7-9 to TRBJ2-1; 10 nucleotides match TRBD1. Germline V lookup: CDR1 SEHNR, CDR2 FQNEAQ (reference sequence). This CDR3 contains 15 residues. The V gene end was trimmed by 5 bases and the J gene end by 7 bases; junction bases not matched to a gene: 8. The CDR3 sequence is CASSHRGQGVNEQFL. The CDR3 DNA reads as TGTGCCAGCAGCCATCGAGGACAGGGGGTGAATGAGCAGTTCTTA.

This clonotype occurred many times. The chain couples TRBV12-3 or TRBV12-4 to TRBJ1-2; no firm D call. The CDR3 sequence is 15 residues long. V gave up 3 bases and J gave up 1 base, with 12 bases separating them. The CDR3 sequence: CASSLGGADNYGYTF. The CDR3 DNA reads as TGTGCCAGCAGTTTGGGCGGAGCAGATAACTATGGCTACACCTTC.

This clonotype was detected ten times or more. The V call is TRBV2, the J call TRBJ1-5; D gene unclear. The CDR3 has 15 residues. The V end was cut by 7 bases, the J end by 1 base, with 14 bases between. The germline gives CDR1 SNHLY, CDR2 FYNNEI. The DNA for the CDR3 is TGTGCCAGCAAACGAGGCGTCAGGAGCAATCAGCCCCAGCATTTT. As protein: CASKRGVRSNQPQHF.

In its sample, this clonotype was seen many times. The chain uses TRBV2 and TRBJ2-2; TRBD2 is a possible D gene (6 bases). CDR3 length: 15 residues. Germline V lookup: CDR1 SNHLY, CDR2 FYNNEI. V lost 6 bases and J 2 bases, leaving 13 bases between the germline ends. The CDR3 DNA is TGTGCCAGCAGGCGTCTAGCGAGCAACACCGGGGAGCTGTTTTTT. Encoded protein: CASRRLASNTGELFF.

This clonotype came up many times. The chain carries TRBV28 and TRBJ1-1, with a possible D match to TRBD1 (6 bases). Trimming took 2 bases from V and 5 from J, leaving 12 bases between them. Germline V gene data show CDR1 as MDHEN and CDR2 as SYDVKM. CDR3 length: 14 amino acids. CDR3 sequence reads: CASSLGGGLTEAFF. DNA for the CDR3: TGTGCCAGCAGTTTAGGGGGGGGCTTGACTGAAGCTTTCTTT.

This clonotype showed up just a few times. This rearrangement joins TRBV19 to TRBJ2-7; 10 bases map to TRBD2. Germline loops: CDR1 LNHDA, CDR2 SQIVND (reference sequence). Germline trimming cut 2 bases from V and 1 base from J; bases unmatched to any gene: 11. The CDR3 consists of 18 residues. The CDR3 is CASSITSALTSGSYEQYF. CDR3 DNA sequence: TGTGCCAGTAGTATAACATCCGCCCTGACTAGCGGGTCCTACGAGCAGTACTTC.

This clonotype has a count of ten or more. The rearrangement joins TRBV2 to TRBJ2-2; no clear D gene. The ends were cut back, 7 bases at V and 3 bases at J, with 9 bases in the middle. This CDR3 spans 13 amino acids. Germline CDR1 reads SNHLY; CDR2 reads FYNNEI. In DNA, the CDR3 is TGTGCCAGCAATCCTAGACACACCGGGGAGCTGTTTTTT. Encoded protein: CASNPRHTGELFF.

The V call is TRBV20-1, the J call TRBJ1-5; D perhaps matches TRBD1 (6 bases). The CDR3 totals 15 residues. CDR1 and CDR2 (germline): DFQATT, SNEGSKA (reference sequence). V was clipped by 6 bases and J by 1 base, with 16 bases between them. CDR3 amino acids: CSARKGGRSNQPQHF. CDR3 bases: TGCAGTGCCCGTAAGGGGGGAAGGAGCAATCAGCCCCAGCATTTT.

This clonotype appeared many times. The chain is built from TRBV27 and TRBJ2-4; 7 nucleotides line up with TRBD2. The CDR3 runs to 14 residues. CDR1 is MNHEY, CDR2 SMNVEV, per germline (reference sequence). Germline trimming cut 4 bases from V and 7 bases from J; bases unmatched to any gene: 7. The chain's CDR3 is CASSWGREANIQYF. CDR3 DNA sequence: TGTGCCAGCAGTTGGGGACGGGAGGCTAACATTCAGTACTTC.